This T cell receptor (beta chain) was identified during a study of T cell changes during pregnancy in multiple sclerosis. CDR3 length equals 15 residues. V lost 1 base to trimming and J lost 2 bases, with 9 bases between them. Germline CDR1 and CDR2: SGHVS and FNYEAQ. Profiled with immunoSEQ multiplex PCR; TCRdb holds only in-frame clones, not every one. The sample holds around 42,000 clones, 92% seen once. This TCR was sampled from a female donor with multiple sclerosis, enrolled in a pregnancy study. The chain employs TRBV7-6 and TRBJ1-5; no definite D call. Specimen: CD4+ T cells from peripheral blood mononuclear cells, collected in the third trimester of pregnancy. The CDR3 sequence: CASSLVTEGNQPQHF. CDR3 bases: TGTGCCAGCAGCTTAGTTACGGAGGGCAATCAGCCCCAGCATTTT.